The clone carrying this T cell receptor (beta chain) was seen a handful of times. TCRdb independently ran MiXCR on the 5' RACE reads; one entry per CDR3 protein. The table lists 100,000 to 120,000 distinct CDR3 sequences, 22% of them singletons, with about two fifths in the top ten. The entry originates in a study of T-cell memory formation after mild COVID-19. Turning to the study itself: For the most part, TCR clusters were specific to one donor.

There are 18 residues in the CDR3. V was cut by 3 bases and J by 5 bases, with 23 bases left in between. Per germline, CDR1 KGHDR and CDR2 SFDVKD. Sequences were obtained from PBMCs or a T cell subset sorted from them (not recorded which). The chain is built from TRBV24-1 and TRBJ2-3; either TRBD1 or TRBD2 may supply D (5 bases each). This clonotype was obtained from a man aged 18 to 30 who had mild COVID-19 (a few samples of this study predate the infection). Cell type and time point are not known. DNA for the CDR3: TGTGCCACCAGTGATGCCGGCGGCAGGGCCTTTGGAGGAGATACGCAGTATTTT. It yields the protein CATSDAGGRAFGGDTQYF.